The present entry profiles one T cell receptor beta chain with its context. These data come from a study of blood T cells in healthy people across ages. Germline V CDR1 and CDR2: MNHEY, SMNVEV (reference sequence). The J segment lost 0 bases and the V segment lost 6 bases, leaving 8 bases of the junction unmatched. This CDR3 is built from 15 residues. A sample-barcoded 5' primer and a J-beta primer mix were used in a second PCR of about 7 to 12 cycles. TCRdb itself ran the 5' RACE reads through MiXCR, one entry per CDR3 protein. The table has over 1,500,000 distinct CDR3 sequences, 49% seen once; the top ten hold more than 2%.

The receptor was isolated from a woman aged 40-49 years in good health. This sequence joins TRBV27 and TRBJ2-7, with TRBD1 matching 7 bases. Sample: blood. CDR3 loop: CASRPDRLSSYEQYF. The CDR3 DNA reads TGTGCCAGCAGGCCGGACAGGCTCAGCTCCTACGAGCAGTACTTC.